One and the same sample provided the 20 T cell receptor beta chains below, sequenced in a study of blood T cell repertoires in COVID-19. Assay used: immunoSEQ multiplex PCR; TCRdb lists only in-frame clones, some missing. The sample carries some 88,000 clones, roughly nine tenths recorded once. Sequenced sample: peripheral blood. These receptors originate from a human donor with active COVID-19. The donor label of this sample is uncertain.

The chain recombines TRBV5-3 with TRBJ2-3, with 11 bases identical to TRBD2. TRBV5-3 is noted as an ORF with a role that remains uncertain. The CDR3 has 16 residues. V lost 2 bases, J lost 8 bases, and 10 bases stayed unmatched. CDR3 sequence: CARSLGASGGLGTQYF. The CDR3 DNA reads TGTGCCAGAAGCTTAGGGGCTAGCGGGGGGCTCGGTACGCAGTATTTT.

The chain recombines TRBV6-1 with TRBJ1-2; the match to TRBD1 covers 8 bases. Germline loops: CDR1 MNHNS, CDR2 SASEGT. The CDR3 length is 13 residues. After removal of 3 bases from V and 6 bases from J, the junction contained 3 bases not matched to a gene. In DNA, the CDR3 is TGTGCCAGCAGTGAGGACAGGGTTAATGGCTACACCTTC. Translation gives CASSEDRVNGYTF.

The V and J genes are TRBV7-9 and TRBJ1-4, with a possible D match to TRBD1 (6 bases). The CDR3 is 15 amino acids. Per the germline V gene, CDR1 is SEHNR and CDR2 is FQNEAQ (reference sequence). V shed 2 bases and J shed 5 bases, with 12 bases lying between them. The CDR3 nucleotides read TGTGCCAGCAGCTTAAAACAGGGCCCAAATGAAAAACTGTTTTTT. This translates into CASSLKQGPNEKLFF. The whole variable domain, remainder taken from reference TRBV7-9 and TRBJ1-4, is DTGVSQNPRHKITKRGQNVTFRCDPISEHNRLYWYRQTLGQGPEFLTYFQNEAQLEKSRLLSDRFSAERPKGSFSTLEIQRTEQGDSAMYLCASSLKQGPNEKLFFGSGTQLSVL.

This chain connects TRBV7-9 to TRBJ1-6, with a weak D call TRBD1 (5 bases). V was pared by 5 bases and J by 8 bases, with 19 bases between. The CDR3 runs 16 residues. Germline assignment: CDR1 SEHNR and CDR2 FQNEAQ (reference sequence). CDR3 loop: CASSLQGGYLDSPLHF. Here the CDR3 DNA reads TGTGCCAGCAGCCTCCAGGGTGGGTATTTGGATTCACCCCTCCACTTT.

This chain uses TRBV19 with TRBJ2-7, with 7 positions matching TRBD1. CDR1 LNHDA and CDR2 SQIVND come from the germline V gene (reference sequence). The V segment lost 0 bases and the J segment 2 bases; nucleotides outside the gene matches: 4. The CDR3 spans 15 residues. This CDR3 is CASSIDFTGAYEQYF. CDR3 DNA sequence: TGTGCCAGTAGTATAGATTTTACAGGGGCCTACGAGCAGTACTTC.

The chain joins TRBV27 to TRBJ1-4; 9 bases fit TRBD1. The CDR3 covers 17 residues. From germline, CDR1 is MNHEY and CDR2 SMNVEV (reference sequence). The junction had 4 bases not matched to a gene; V was cut back by 2 bases and J by 0 bases. CDR3 loop: CASSLGTGPSTNEKLFF. The CDR3 nucleotides read TGTGCCAGCAGTTTAGGGACAGGGCCCTCAACTAATGAAAAACTGTTTTTT.

The rearrangement links TRBV12-3 or TRBV12-4 to TRBJ2-1, with 8 bases identical to TRBD1. Unmatched junction bases numbered 4, after V lost 8 bases and J lost 7 bases. This CDR3 spans 12 amino acids. In nucleotides, the CDR3 is TGTGCCAGCGACAGGGGCGGGAATGAGCAGTTCTTC. Its translation: CASDRGGNEQFF.

The rearrangement joins TRBV5-1 to TRBJ2-7; D unresolved. The ends were cut back, 3 bases at V and 3 bases at J, with 13 bases in the middle. This CDR3 is built from 14 residues. The germline V gene encodes CDR1 SGHRS and CDR2 YFSETQ. The CDR3 is CASSSGALNYEQYF. CDR3 sequence (DNA): TGCGCCAGCAGCTCCGGAGCGCTGAACTACGAGCAGTACTTC.

The chain has TRBV7-9 and TRBJ1-6, with D unclear. The V end was cut by 6 bases, the J end by 6 bases, with 12 bases between. The CDR3 has 14 residues. CDR1 and CDR2 from the germline V gene are SEHNR and FQNEAQ (reference sequence). In DNA, the CDR3 is TGTGCCAGCAGTCCGGAGGGATTTAATTCACCCCTCCACTTT. It codes for CASSPEGFNSPLHF.

V gene TRBV10-3 combines with J gene TRBJ1-1; D may be TRBD1 (5 bases). The germline V gene has CDR1 ENHRY and CDR2 SYGVKD. The V end lost 11 bases, the J end lost 0 bases, and 13 bases lay between the germline ends. The CDR3 is made up of 13 amino acids. The CDR3 nucleotides are TGTGCCTCCAAAGGGGCAGTGAACACTGAAGCTTTCTTT. Translation gives CASKGAVNTEAFF.

V gene TRBV9 combines with J gene TRBJ1-2, with TRBD1 matching 7 bases. J lost 0 bases, V lost 6 bases, and 11 bases had no gene match. The CDR3 is 16 residues long. CDR1 is SGDLS, CDR2 YYNGEE, per germline. CDR3 protein: CASTRSGGTANYGYTF. CDR3 coding DNA: TGTGCCAGCACCCGTAGTGGGGGGACAGCTAACTATGGCTACACCTTC.

This chain uses TRBV11-2 with TRBJ1-1; 8 bases match TRBD1. Losses at the gene ends were 6 bases for V and 2 bases for J; bases not matched to a gene: 8. This CDR3 region has 15 residues. Germline lookup yields CDR1 SGHAT and CDR2 FQNNGV. The CDR3 region is CASRKPGTGNTEAFF. The CDR3 DNA reads TGTGCCAGCAGAAAACCAGGGACAGGAAACACTGAAGCTTTCTTT.

This chain joins TRBV9 and TRBJ2-3, with a possible D match to TRBD2 (5 bases). CDR1 is SGDLS and CDR2 is YYNGEE in the germline V gene. This CDR3 spans 16 amino acids. V was trimmed by 4 bases and J by 2 bases, leaving 17 bases between them. CDR3 region: CASSPRARSDTDTQYF. In nucleotides, the CDR3 is TGTGCCAGCAGCCCGAGAGCACGTAGCGACACAGATACGCAGTATTTT.

This chain uses TRBV12-3 or TRBV12-4 with TRBJ2-1; 7 nucleotides line up with TRBD2. The CDR3 runs to 12 residues. J was trimmed by 7 bases and V by 4 bases; bases with no gene match: 1. The CDR3 DNA follows: TGTGCCAGCAGTTGGGGGGGGAATGAGCAGTTCTTC. Translating it yields CASSWGGNEQFF.

V is TRBV9 and J is TRBJ2-5; no firm D call. This CDR3 region has 15 residues. CDR1 is SGDLS and CDR2 is YYNGEE in the germline V gene. The germline V and J ends were trimmed by 0 bases and 0 bases, with 9 bases remaining between them. For the CDR3, the DNA is TGTGCCAGCAGCGTAGGAGTGGCGGACCAAGAGACCCAGTACTTC. Protein product: CASSVGVADQETQYF.

The rearrangement links TRBV3-1 (or the pseudogene TRBV3-2) to TRBJ2-1; TRBD2 matches at 8 bases. CDR3 size: 16 residues. V was pared by 4 bases and J by 10 bases, with 15 bases of the junction left unmatched. Germline CDR1 LGHDT, CDR2 YNNKEL (reference sequence). The CDR3 bases are TGTGCCAGCAGCCCCGCCTTGGGACTAGGTTTGAGGGAGCAGTTCTTC. Protein: CASSPALGLGLREQFF.

The chain links TRBV2 to TRBJ2-7, with 8 nucleotides matching TRBD2. V lost 1 base, J lost 5 bases, and 7 bases stayed unmatched. This CDR3 has 15 residues. Per germline, CDR1 SNHLY and CDR2 FYNNEI. The CDR3: CASSEEETSVHEQYF. The CDR3 region has the DNA TGTGCCAGCAGTGAAGAGGAGACTAGCGTTCACGAGCAGTACTTC.

The chain has TRBV5-4 and TRBJ1-6, with D possibly being TRBD1 (5 bases). The V end lost 0 bases, the J end lost 6 bases, and 16 bases lay between the germline ends. The CDR3 totals 17 residues. CDR1 is SGHNT and CDR2 is YYREEE in the germline V gene (reference sequence). This CDR3 reads CASSLARGGLSNSPLHF. Here the CDR3 DNA reads TGTGCCAGCAGCTTGGCACGGGGGGGTCTTAGTAATTCACCCCTCCACTTT.

The genes are TRBV10-3 and TRBJ1-1; D not certain. Trimming took off 4 bases at V and 5 bases at J, with 14 bases between the two ends. Germline V lookup: CDR1 ENHRY, CDR2 SYGVKD. The CDR3 consists of 14 residues. The CDR3 DNA follows: TGTGCCATCAGTGGCGGGCGGGGAGGAACTGAAGCTTTCTTT. This codes for CAISGGRGGTEAFF.

The chain has TRBV7-2 and TRBJ1-1, with a weak D call TRBD1 (6 bases). V was trimmed by 5 bases and J by 6 bases, leaving 16 bases between them. This CDR3 comprises 14 residues. In germline, CDR1 is SGHTA, CDR2 FQGNSA. DNA of the CDR3: TGTGCCAGCAGCACTTTACAGGGTAGTGCTGAAGCTTTCTTT. It yields the protein CASSTLQGSAEAFF.